This T cell receptor beta chain was captured by sequencing in a study of blood T cell repertoires in COVID-19. Authors' analysis steps: For nucleated cells, counts were estimated from reference gene primer amplification. Clones were read by immunoSEQ multiplex PCR, and TCRdb kept only the in-frame ones, dropping some. The V and J calls and clone size are taken from that table; D and trimming were inferred from the DNA. The repertoire has 250,000 to 300,000 clones, 89% of them found once; the top ten carry 0.94%. The source material was peripheral blood. The TCR comes from a woman aged 40 to 49 who had recovered from COVID-19.

The CDR3 DNA follows: TGTGCCAGCAGCCTTCTCGGGGGGAATGAGCAGTTCTTC. Translating gives CASSLLGGNEQFF. The chain has TRBV7-3 and TRBJ2-1; 7 bases agree with TRBD2. The J segment lost 7 bases and the V segment lost 5 bases, leaving 5 bases of the junction unmatched. The CDR3 spans 13 residues. Germline-derived CDR1 and CDR2 are SGHTA and FQGTGA.